A selection of T cell receptor beta chains follows, all from one sample in a study of T cell responses to AZD1222 COVID-19 vaccine. Repertoires were generated with immunoSEQ multiplex PCR, while TCRdb's copy carries only in-frame clones and drops some. The sample yields some 130,000 clones, 88% seen once. The source material was peripheral blood, sampled on day 0 of AZD1222 vaccination. The receptors come from an adult in good health. CDR3s include the opening cysteine and the closing phenylalanine or tryptophan. The D gene is left open where the match is weak. Clone size is not always given. Where it is, it says once, few, many or a class for expanded clones.

clone_size: .
v_call: TRBV3-1/TRBV3-2
j_call: TRBJ2-5
d_call: TRBD2
cdr3_aa: CASSQQKSGTSGKETQYF
cdr3_nt: TGTGCCAGCAGCCAGCAAAAGTCCGGGACTAGCGGCAAAGAGACCCAGTACTTC

clone_size: .
v_call: TRBV3-1/TRBV3-2
j_call: TRBJ1-5
d_call: .
cdr3_aa: CASSLGGGVGQPQHF
cdr3_nt: TGTGCCAGCAGCTTGGGGGGTGGGGTTGGTCAGCCCCAGCATTTT

clone_size: once
v_call: TRBV5-4
j_call: TRBJ1-3
d_call: .
cdr3_aa: CASSRGYSGNTIYF
cdr3_nt: TGTGCCAGCAGCCGGGGGTACTCTGGAAACACCATATATTTT

clone_size: .
v_call: TRBV25-1
j_call: TRBJ1-3
d_call: .
cdr3_aa: CASSEGGTPGNTIYF
cdr3_nt: TGTGCCAGCAGTGAAGGAGGGACCCCTGGAAACACCATATATTTT

clone_size: .
v_call: TRBV6-5
j_call: TRBJ1-5
d_call: TRBD1
cdr3_aa: CASSGQGADQPQHF
cdr3_nt: TGTGCCAGCAGCGGACAGGGGGCGGATCAGCCCCAGCATTTT

clone_size: .
v_call: TRBV12-3/TRBV12-4
j_call: TRBJ2-5
d_call: .
cdr3_aa: CASGQSQETQYF
cdr3_nt: TGTGCCAGCGGGCAGAGCCAAGAGACCCAGTACTTC

clone_size: .
v_call: TRBV19
j_call: TRBJ1-2
d_call: .
cdr3_aa: CASRRTDYGYTF
cdr3_nt: TGTGCCAGTCGGAGGACTGACTATGGCTACACCTTC

clone_size: once
v_call: TRBV3-1/TRBV3-2
j_call: TRBJ1-4
d_call: .
cdr3_aa: CASSQGRVSEKLFF
cdr3_nt: TGTGCCAGCAGCCAAGGCAGGGTAAGCGAAAAACTGTTTTTT

clone_size: .
v_call: TRBV6-5
j_call: TRBJ1-5
d_call: .
cdr3_aa: CASSYRQNNQPQHF
cdr3_nt: TGTGCCAGCAGTTACCGACAGAACAATCAGCCCCAGCATTTT

clone_size: .
v_call: TRBV2
j_call: TRBJ2-7
d_call: .
cdr3_aa: CASSVGGDMTNEQYF
cdr3_nt: TGTGCCAGCAGTGTCGGCGGGGATATGACCAACGAGCAGTACTTC

clone_size: .
v_call: TRBV14
j_call: TRBJ2-1
d_call: TRBD2
cdr3_aa: CASSQELAGSSYNEQFF
cdr3_nt: TGTGCCAGCAGCCAAGAACTAGCGGGGAGCTCCTACAATGAGCAGTTCTTC

clone_size: .
v_call: TRBV4-3
j_call: TRBJ2-2
d_call: TRBD1
cdr3_aa: CASSQPPGQGVGSTGELFF
cdr3_nt: TGCGCCAGCAGCCAACCACCGGGACAGGGGGTCGGAAGCACCGGGGAGCTGTTTTTT

clone_size: few
v_call: TRBV2
j_call: TRBJ2-1
d_call: .
cdr3_aa: CASRQATGPDEQFF
cdr3_nt: TGTGCCAGCAGACAAGCCACAGGGCCCGATGAGCAGTTCTTC

clone_size: .
v_call: TRBV5-1
j_call: TRBJ1-6
d_call: .
cdr3_aa: CASSLALSYNSPLHF
cdr3_nt: TGCGCCAGCAGCTTGGCTTTATCCTATAATTCACCCCTCCACTTT

clone_size: .
v_call: TRBV27
j_call: TRBJ2-5
d_call: TRBD1
cdr3_aa: CASSPRTGGLKTQYF
cdr3_nt: TGTGCCAGCAGTCCTCGGACAGGGGGCCTAAAGACCCAGTACTTC

clone_size: .
v_call: TRBV14
j_call: TRBJ1-2
d_call: TRBD1
cdr3_aa: CASSPGTGGGYTF
cdr3_nt: TGTGCCAGCAGCCCGGGGACAGGGGGCGGCTACACCTTC

clone_size: .
v_call: TRBV5-8
j_call: TRBJ1-2
d_call: TRBD1
cdr3_aa: CASSLPGTGGNYGYTF
cdr3_nt: TGTGCCAGCAGCCTACCTGGGACAGGGGGCAACTATGGCTACACCTTC

clone_size: .
v_call: TRBV12-3/TRBV12-4
j_call: TRBJ1-1
d_call: TRBD1
cdr3_aa: CASSLQGATEAFF
cdr3_nt: TGTGCCAGCAGTTTGCAGGGGGCGACTGAAGCTTTCTTT

clone_size: .
v_call: TRBV15
j_call: TRBJ2-3
d_call: .
cdr3_aa: CATSRNRDTQYF
cdr3_nt: TGTGCCACCAGCAGAAACAGAGATACGCAGTATTTT

clone_size: .
v_call: TRBV5-6
j_call: TRBJ2-7
d_call: TRBD1
cdr3_aa: CASSSLDRISYEQYF
cdr3_nt: TGTGCCAGCAGCTCCCTGGACAGGATCTCCTACGAGCAGTACTTC

clone_size: .
v_call: TRBV5-1
j_call: TRBJ2-5
d_call: .
cdr3_aa: CASSLSNQETQYF
cdr3_nt: TGCGCCAGCAGCTTGTCTAACCAAGAGACCCAGTACTTC

clone_size: .
v_call: TRBV5-5
j_call: TRBJ1-5
d_call: .
cdr3_aa: CASSLVSGSQPQHF
cdr3_nt: TGTGCCAGCAGCTTGGTTTCCGGCTCTCAGCCCCAGCATTTT

clone_size: .
v_call: TRBV7-3
j_call: TRBJ2-1
d_call: .
cdr3_aa: CASSRDSRGEQFF
cdr3_nt: TGTGCCAGCAGCCGGGACTCCCGGGGAGAGCAGTTCTTC

clone_size: .
v_call: TRBV6-5
j_call: TRBJ1-4
d_call: .
cdr3_aa: CASSYSGTLHEKLFF
cdr3_nt: TGTGCCAGCAGTTACTCGGGGACCCTGCATGAAAAACTGTTTTTT

clone_size: .
v_call: TRBV9
j_call: TRBJ1-2
d_call: TRBD1
cdr3_aa: CASSAQGADYGYTF
cdr3_nt: TGTGCCAGCAGCGCACAGGGGGCAGACTATGGCTACACCTTC

clone_size: .
v_call: TRBV1
j_call: TRBJ2-3
d_call: .
cdr3_aa: CTSSQEGGPGDTQYF
cdr3_nt: TGCACCAGCAGCCAAGAGGGGGGGCCAGGAGATACGCAGTATTTT

clone_size: .
v_call: TRBV13
j_call: TRBJ1-2
d_call: .
cdr3_aa: CASSLQTGANYGYTF
cdr3_nt: TGTGCCAGCAGCCTCCAGACAGGAGCTAACTATGGCTACACCTTC

clone_size: .
v_call: TRBV5-6
j_call: TRBJ2-2
d_call: .
cdr3_aa: CASSAAWAGELFF
cdr3_nt: TGTGCCAGCAGCGCCGCGTGGGCCGGGGAGCTGTTTTTT

clone_size: .
v_call: TRBV10-3
j_call: TRBJ1-6
d_call: .
cdr3_aa: CAISEVTPPDNSPLHF
cdr3_nt: TGTGCCATCAGTGAGGTGACTCCACCGGATAATTCACCCCTCCACTTT

clone_size: .
v_call: TRBV23-1
j_call: TRBJ1-6
d_call: .
cdr3_aa: CASSRRINLNSPLHF
cdr3_nt: TGCGCCAGCAGTCGCAGGATAAACCTAAATTCACCCCTCCACTTT

clone_size: .
v_call: TRBV3-1/TRBV3-2
j_call: TRBJ2-2
d_call: .
cdr3_aa: CASSQESGELFF
cdr3_nt: TGTGCCAGCAGCCAAGAGTCCGGGGAGCTGTTTTTT

clone_size: .
v_call: TRBV6-2/TRBV6-3
j_call: TRBJ2-1
d_call: TRBD1
cdr3_aa: CASSPGRFRGRAYNEQFF
cdr3_nt: TGTGCCAGCAGCCCAGGGAGATTCAGGGGGCGCGCTTACAATGAGCAGTTCTTC

clone_size: .
v_call: TRBV13
j_call: TRBJ1-5
d_call: TRBD1
cdr3_aa: CASSLGTGSQPQHF
cdr3_nt: TGTGCCAGCAGCCTAGGGACAGGCTCTCAGCCCCAGCATTTT

clone_size: once
v_call: TRBV5-4
j_call: TRBJ2-3
d_call: TRBD2
cdr3_aa: CASSLKNRGADTQYF
cdr3_nt: TGTGCCAGCAGCCTAAAAAACCGGGGGGCAGATACGCAGTATTTT

clone_size: .
v_call: TRBV19
j_call: TRBJ1-5
d_call: .
cdr3_aa: CASSPQGGAPRGPQHF
cdr3_nt: TGTGCCAGTAGTCCCCAAGGGGGAGCCCCTCGGGGGCCCCAGCATTTT

clone_size: .
v_call: TRBV7-8
j_call: TRBJ2-5
d_call: .
cdr3_aa: CASSLGNSGIRETQYF
cdr3_nt: TGTGCCAGCAGCTTGGGGAATAGCGGAATACGAGAGACCCAGTACTTC

clone_size: .
v_call: TRBV27
j_call: TRBJ1-4
d_call: .
cdr3_aa: CASTSIRLVNEKLFF
cdr3_nt: TGTGCCAGCACCTCCATTCGTCTGGTAAATGAAAAACTGTTTTTT

clone_size: .
v_call: TRBV6-5
j_call: TRBJ1-1
d_call: .
cdr3_aa: CASSYREGTEAFF
cdr3_nt: TGTGCCAGCAGTTACAGGGAGGGGACTGAAGCTTTCTTT

clone_size: .
v_call: TRBV10-3
j_call: TRBJ2-7
d_call: .
cdr3_aa: CAISGRTYEQYF
cdr3_nt: TGTGCCATCAGTGGGCGGACCTACGAGCAGTACTTC

clone_size: .
v_call: TRBV5-4
j_call: TRBJ2-3
d_call: TRBD2
cdr3_aa: CASSSGLISGPDTQYF
cdr3_nt: TGTGCCAGCAGCTCGGGACTAATATCTGGTCCAGATACGCAGTATTTT

clone_size: .
v_call: TRBV5-5
j_call: TRBJ2-6
d_call: .
cdr3_aa: CASSPRTPGLSGANVLTF
cdr3_nt: TGTGCCAGCAGCCCGCGGACACCCGGACTCTCCGGGGCCAACGTCCTGACTTTC

clone_size: .
v_call: TRBV28
j_call: TRBJ1-5
d_call: .
cdr3_aa: CASSSTSSAQHF
cdr3_nt: TGTGCCAGCAGTTCGACTTCTTCGGCCCAGCATTTT

clone_size: once
v_call: TRBV23-1
j_call: TRBJ1-1
d_call: .
cdr3_aa: CASSQPDLNTEAFF
cdr3_nt: TGCGCCAGCAGTCAACCGGATTTGAACACTGAAGCTTTCTTT

clone_size: .
v_call: TRBV9
j_call: TRBJ2-1
d_call: .
cdr3_aa: CASSVDNEQFF
cdr3_nt: TGTGCCAGCAGCGTAGACAATGAGCAGTTCTTC

clone_size: .
v_call: TRBV19
j_call: TRBJ1-2
d_call: .
cdr3_aa: CASSIGQADYGYTF
cdr3_nt: TGTGCCAGTAGTATAGGACAGGCGGACTATGGCTACACCTTC

clone_size: .
v_call: TRBV7-2
j_call: TRBJ1-1
d_call: .
cdr3_aa: CASSPPYTEAFF
cdr3_nt: TGTGCCAGCAGCCCCCCCTACACTGAAGCTTTCTTT

clone_size: .
v_call: TRBV3-1/TRBV3-2
j_call: TRBJ2-1
d_call: .
cdr3_aa: CASSQGKDHNEQFF
cdr3_nt: TGTGCCAGCAGCCAAGGGAAAGATCACAATGAGCAGTTCTTC

clone_size: few
v_call: TRBV5-1
j_call: TRBJ2-3
d_call: .
cdr3_aa: CASSRPQETSTDTQYF
cdr3_nt: TGCGCCAGCTCCCGACCGCAAGAGACTAGCACAGATACGCAGTATTTT

clone_size: .
v_call: TRBV5-1
j_call: TRBJ2-2
d_call: TRBD1
cdr3_aa: CASSLGTGYTGELFF
cdr3_nt: TGCGCCAGCAGCTTGGGGACAGGGTACACCGGGGAGCTGTTTTTT